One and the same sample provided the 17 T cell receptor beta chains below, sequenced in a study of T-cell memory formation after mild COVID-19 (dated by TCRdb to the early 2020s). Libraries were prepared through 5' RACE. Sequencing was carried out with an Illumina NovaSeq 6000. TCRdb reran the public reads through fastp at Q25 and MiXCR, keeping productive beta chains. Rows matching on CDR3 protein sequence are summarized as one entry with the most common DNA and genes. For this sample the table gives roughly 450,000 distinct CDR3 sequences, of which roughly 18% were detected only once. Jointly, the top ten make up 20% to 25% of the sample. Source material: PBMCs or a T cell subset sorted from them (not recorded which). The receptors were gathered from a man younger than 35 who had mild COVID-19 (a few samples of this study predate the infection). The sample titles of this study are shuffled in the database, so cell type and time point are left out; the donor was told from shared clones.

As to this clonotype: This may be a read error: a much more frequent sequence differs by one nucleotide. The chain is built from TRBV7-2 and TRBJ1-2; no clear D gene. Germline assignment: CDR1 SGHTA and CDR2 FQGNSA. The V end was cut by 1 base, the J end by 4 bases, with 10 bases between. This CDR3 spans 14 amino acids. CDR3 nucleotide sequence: TGTGCCAGCAGCTTAGACAGTGGCGGCTATGGCTACACCTTC. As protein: CASSLDSGGYGYTF.

Here the CDR3 reads CASSLVTGSSYNEQFF. The CDR3 nucleotides are TGCGCCAGCAGCTTGGTGACGGGAAGCTCCTACAATGAGCAGTTCTTC. This sequence joins TRBV5-1 and TRBJ2-1; a weak D match, TRBD2 (5 bases). The V end lost 0 bases, the J end lost 0 bases, and 10 bases lay between the germline ends. The CDR3 runs 16 residues. The germline gives CDR1 SGHRS, CDR2 YFSETQ.

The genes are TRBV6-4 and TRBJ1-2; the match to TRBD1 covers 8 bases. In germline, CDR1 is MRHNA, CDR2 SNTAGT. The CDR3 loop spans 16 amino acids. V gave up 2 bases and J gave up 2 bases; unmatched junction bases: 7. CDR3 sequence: CASSDPRQGRNYGYTF. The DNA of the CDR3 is TGTGCCAGCAGTGACCCCAGACAGGGGAGGAACTATGGCTACACCTTC.

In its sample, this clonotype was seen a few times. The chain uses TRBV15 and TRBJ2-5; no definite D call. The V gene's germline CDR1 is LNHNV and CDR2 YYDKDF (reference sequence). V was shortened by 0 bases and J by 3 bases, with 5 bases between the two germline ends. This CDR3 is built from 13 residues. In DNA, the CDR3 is TGTGCCACCAGCAGAGACCCCGAAGAGACCCAGTACTTC. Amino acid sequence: CATSRDPEETQYF.

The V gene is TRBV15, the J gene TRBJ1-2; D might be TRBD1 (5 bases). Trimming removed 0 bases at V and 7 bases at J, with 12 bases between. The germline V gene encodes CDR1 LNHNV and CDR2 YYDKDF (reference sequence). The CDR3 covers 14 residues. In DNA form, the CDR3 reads TGTGCCACCAGCAGAGAGGAAATAGGGGTTGGCTACACCTTC. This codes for CATSREEIGVGYTF.

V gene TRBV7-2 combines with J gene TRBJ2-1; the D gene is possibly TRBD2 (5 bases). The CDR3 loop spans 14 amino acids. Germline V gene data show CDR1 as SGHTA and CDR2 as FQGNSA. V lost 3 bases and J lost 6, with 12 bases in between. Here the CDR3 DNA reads TGTGCCAGCAGCTTTAGGAGGACGACCAATGAGCAGTTCTTC. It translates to CASSFRRTTNEQFF. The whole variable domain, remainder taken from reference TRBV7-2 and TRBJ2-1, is GAGVSQSPSNKVTEKGKDVELRCDPISGHTALYWYRQSLGQGLEFLIYFQGNSAPDKSGLPSDRFSAERTGGSVSTLTIQRTQQEDSAVYLCASSFRRTTNEQFFGPGTRLTVL.

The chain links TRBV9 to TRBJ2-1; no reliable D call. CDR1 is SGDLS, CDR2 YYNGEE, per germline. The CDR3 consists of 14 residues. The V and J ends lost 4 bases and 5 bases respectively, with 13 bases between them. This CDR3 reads CASSSTVPNNEQFF. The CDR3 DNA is TGTGCCAGCAGCTCCACAGTGCCCAACAATGAGCAGTTCTTC.

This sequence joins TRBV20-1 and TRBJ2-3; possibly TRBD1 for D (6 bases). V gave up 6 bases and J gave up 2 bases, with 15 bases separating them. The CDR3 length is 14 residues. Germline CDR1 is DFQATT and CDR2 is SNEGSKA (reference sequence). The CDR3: CSATGDTHTDTQYF. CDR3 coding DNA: TGCAGTGCCACCGGGGACACCCACACAGATACGCAGTATTTT.

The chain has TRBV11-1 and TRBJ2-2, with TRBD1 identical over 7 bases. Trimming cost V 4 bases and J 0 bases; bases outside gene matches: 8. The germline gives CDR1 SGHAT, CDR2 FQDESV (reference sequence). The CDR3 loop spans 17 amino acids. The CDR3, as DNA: TGTGCCAGCAGCTCAAGGGCCGGGACAGCGAACACCGGGGAGCTGTTTTTT. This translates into CASSSRAGTANTGELFF.

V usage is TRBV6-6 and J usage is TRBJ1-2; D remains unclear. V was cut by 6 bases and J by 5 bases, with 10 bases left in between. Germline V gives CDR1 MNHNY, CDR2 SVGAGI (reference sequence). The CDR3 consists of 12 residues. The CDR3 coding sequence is TGTGCCAGCAGCCCGGCCCCATATGGCTACACCTTC. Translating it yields CASSPAPYGYTF.

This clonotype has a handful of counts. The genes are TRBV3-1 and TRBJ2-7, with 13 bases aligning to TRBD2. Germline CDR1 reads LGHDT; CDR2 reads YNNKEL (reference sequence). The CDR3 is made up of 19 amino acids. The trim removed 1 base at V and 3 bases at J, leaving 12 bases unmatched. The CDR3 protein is CASSQVIMGLAGTRYEQYF. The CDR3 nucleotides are TGTGCCAGCAGCCAAGTGATCATGGGACTAGCGGGGACTCGCTACGAGCAGTACTTC.

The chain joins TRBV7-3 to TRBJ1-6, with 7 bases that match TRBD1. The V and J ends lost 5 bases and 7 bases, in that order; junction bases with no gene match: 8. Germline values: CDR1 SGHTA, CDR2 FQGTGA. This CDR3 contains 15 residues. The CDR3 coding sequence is TGTGCCAGCAGCCAGTACGGGACAGCGAATTCACCCCTCCACTTT. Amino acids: CASSQYGTANSPLHF.

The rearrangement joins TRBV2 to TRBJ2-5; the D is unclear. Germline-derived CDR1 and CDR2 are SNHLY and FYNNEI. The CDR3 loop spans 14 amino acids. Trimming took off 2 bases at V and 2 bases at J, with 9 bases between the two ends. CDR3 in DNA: TGTGCCAGCAGTGAACTGGGGTGGCAAGAGACCCAGTACTTC. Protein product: CASSELGWQETQYF.

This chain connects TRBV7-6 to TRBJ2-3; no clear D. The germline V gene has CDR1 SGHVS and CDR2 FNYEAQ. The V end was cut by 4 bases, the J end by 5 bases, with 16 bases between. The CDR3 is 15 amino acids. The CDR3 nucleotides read TGTGCCAGCAGCTCCCGGGCCATTCCCATAGATACGCAGTATTTT. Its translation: CASSSRAIPIDTQYF.

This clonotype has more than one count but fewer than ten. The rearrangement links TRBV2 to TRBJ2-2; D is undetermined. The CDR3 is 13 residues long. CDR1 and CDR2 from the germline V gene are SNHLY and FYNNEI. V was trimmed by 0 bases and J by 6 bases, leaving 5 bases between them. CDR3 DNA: TGTGCCAGCAGTGAAGCCTCCCCCGGGGAGCTGTTTTTT. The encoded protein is CASSEASPGELFF.

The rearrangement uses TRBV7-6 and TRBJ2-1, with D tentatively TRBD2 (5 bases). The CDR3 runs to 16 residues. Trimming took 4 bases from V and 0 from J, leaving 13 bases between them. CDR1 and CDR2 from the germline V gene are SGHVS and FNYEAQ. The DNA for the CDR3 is TGTGCCAGCAGCTGGAAAGTAGGGAGCTCCTACAATGAGCAGTTCTTC. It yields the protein CASSWKVGSSYNEQFF.

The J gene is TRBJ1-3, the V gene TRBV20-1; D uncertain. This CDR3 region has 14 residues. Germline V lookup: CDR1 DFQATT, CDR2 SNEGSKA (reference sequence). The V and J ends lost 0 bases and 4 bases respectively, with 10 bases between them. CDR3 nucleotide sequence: TGCAGTGCTAGAGATCCCCGGGTCGGAAACACCATATATTTT. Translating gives CSARDPRVGNTIYF.